Shown below are 7 T cell receptor beta chains from a single sample sequenced in a study of T cells after yellow fever vaccination. MiXCR was run by TCRdb on the 5' RACE reads, yielding one entry per CDR3 protein. The repertoire holds some 110,000 distinct CDR3 sequences, 6.5% to 8% seen once, with roughly 2.6% in the top ten. Source: CD4+ T cells sorted from PBMCs, taken 10 to 11 days after the first yellow fever vaccination. Receptors originate from a man aged 18 to 30 who received the YFV17D yellow fever vaccine.

In regard to this clonotype: The junction does not match germline at one end; this may be a read error. The chain links TRBV7-3 to TRBJ2-2; D is possibly TRBD2 (7 bases). This CDR3 spans 16 amino acids. Germline CDR1 is SGHTA and CDR2 is FQGTGA. CDR3: CGSSLRGGPNTGELFF. The CDR3 DNA reads TGTGGCAGCAGCTTACGCGGGGGCCCGAACACCGGGGAGCTGTTTTTT.

This clonotype was seen repeatedly, ten times or more. The J gene is TRBJ2-3, the V gene TRBV2; TRBD2 aligns across 9 bases. Trimming took 0 bases from V and 2 from J; bases not matched to a gene: 3. The germline CDR1 and CDR2 sequences are SNHLY and FYNNEI. The CDR3 runs to 16 residues. CDR3 sequence (DNA): TGTGCCAGCAGTGAAGCCCGACTAGCGGACACAGATACGCAGTATTTT. Translating gives CASSEARLADTDTQYF.

As to this clonotype: This could be a read error, since a much larger clone is one nucleotide away. The V gene is TRBV4-1, the J gene TRBJ2-3; 7 bases agree with TRBD1. The CDR3 totals 15 residues. Germline V lookup: CDR1 MGHRA, CDR2 YSYEKL. The CDR3 reads CDSSQDDRGTDTQYF. CDR3 in DNA: TGCGACAGCAGCCAAGATGACAGGGGCACAGATACGCAGTATTTT.

This clonotype was picked up many times. The chain recombines TRBV18 with TRBJ2-5, with TRBD1 matching 7 bases. This CDR3 comprises 14 residues. Germline V lookup: CDR1 KGHSH, CDR2 LQKENI. J lost 4 bases, V lost 5 bases, and 7 bases had no gene match. CDR3 DNA sequence: TGTGCCAGCTCAGTAACGGCAGGGGGAGAGACCCAGTACTTC. Translated, it gives CASSVTAGGETQYF. Full variable domain (remainder filled in from reference TRBV18 and TRBJ2-5): NAGVMQNPRHLVRRRGQEARLRCSPMKGHSHVYWYRQLPEEGLKFMVYLQKENIIDESGMPKERFSAEFPKEGPSILRIQQVVRGDSAAYFCASSVTAGGETQYFGPGTRLLVL.

A few counts support this clonotype. The chain carries TRBV5-1 and TRBJ1-1; TRBD1 agrees at 8 bases. There are 15 residues in the CDR3. CDR1 SGHRS and CDR2 YFSETQ come from the germline V gene. V lost 3 bases to trimming and J lost 5 bases; unmatched junction nucleotides: 9. This CDR3 reads CASSYLQGGETEAFF. CDR3 in DNA: TGCGCCAGCAGCTACTTACAGGGGGGGGAGACTGAAGCTTTCTTT.

This clonotype was detected many times. CDR3 in DNA: TGTGCCAGCAGCCTAGTTAGGTCCGGGGAGCTGTTTTTT. It is translated as CASSLVRSGELFF. The chain uses TRBV7-3 and TRBJ2-2; D is ambiguous. This CDR3 has 13 residues. The V and J ends lost 5 bases and 6 bases respectively, with 10 bases between them. Germline V gene lookup returns CDR1 SGHTA and CDR2 FQGTGA.

This clonotype was counted ten times or more. The V and J genes are TRBV11-2 and TRBJ2-5, with D perhaps TRBD1 (6 bases). CDR3 length equals 14 residues. Trimming cost V 5 bases and J 5 bases, with 15 bases left between them. Germline CDR1 SGHAT, CDR2 FQNNGV. CDR3 in amino acids: CASSLRSQGETQYF. CDR3 sequence (DNA): TGTGCCAGCAGCCTACGAAGTCAGGGGGAGACCCAGTACTTC.